Following are 2 T cell receptor beta chains from one sample sequenced in a study of blood T cell repertoires in COVID-19. Data came from immunoSEQ multiplex PCR; TCRdb stores just in-frame clones and leaves some out. There are some 150,000 clones in the sample; about 90% occur only once, and roughly 1.2% lies in the top ten. Sequencing was performed on PBMCs or T cells enriched from blood (not recorded which). The receptors were sampled from a human donor with acute COVID-19. The donor label of this sample is uncertain.

The rearrangement joins TRBV19 to TRBJ2-1; tentative D call: TRBD2 (6 bases). V lost 1 base to trimming and J lost 8 bases, with 15 bases between them. CDR1 and CDR2 from the germline V gene are LNHDA and SQIVND (reference sequence). The CDR3 extends over 15 amino acids. The CDR3: CASSIALPGVHEQFF. CDR3 nucleotide sequence: TGTGCCAGTAGTATAGCCCTGCCGGGGGTGCATGAGCAGTTCTTC.

The chain is built from TRBV18 and TRBJ1-5; D is undetermined. V lost 6 bases, J lost 1 base, and 13 bases lay in between. The CDR3 is 15 amino acids. Germline CDR1 KGHSH, CDR2 LQKENI. The CDR3 DNA is TGTGCCAGCTCCACGACGGGTATGAGCAATCAGCCCCAGCATTTT. Protein sequence: CASSTTGMSNQPQHF.